These 11 T cell receptor beta chains were sequenced from one sample in a study of blood T cell repertoires in COVID-19. TCRdb keeps only in-frame clones here, not all; method: immunoSEQ multiplex PCR. Of roughly 150,000 clones listed, 75% to 90% are singletons. The sample consisted of peripheral blood. These receptors all stem from a woman in her 40s with acute or convalescent COVID-19.

This rearrangement joins TRBV20-1 to TRBJ1-5; D might be TRBD1 (5 bases). Germline lookup yields CDR1 DFQATT and CDR2 SNEGSKA (reference sequence). V was clipped by 3 bases and J by 2 bases, with 14 bases between them. The CDR3 consists of 15 residues. The CDR3 here is CSASLQGGGNQPQHF. CDR3 DNA: TGCAGTGCTAGTTTACAAGGAGGGGGCAATCAGCCCCAGCATTTT.

The chain recombines TRBV9 with TRBJ1-1; no clear D. Trimming took off 0 bases at V and 0 bases at J, with 12 bases between the two ends. The CDR3 consists of 16 residues. Germline V lookup: CDR1 SGDLS, CDR2 YYNGEE. Written as DNA, the CDR3 is TGTGCCAGCAGCGTAGGGCGAGGTCCGATGAACACTGAAGCTTTCTTT. The encoded protein is CASSVGRGPMNTEAFF.

The rearrangement links TRBV3-1 (or the pseudogene TRBV3-2) to TRBJ2-1, with TRBD2 matching over 14 bases. CDR1 is LGHDT and CDR2 is YNNKEL in the germline V gene (reference sequence). The CDR3 runs to 17 residues. The V gene end was trimmed by 3 bases and the J gene end by 5 bases; junction bases not matched to a gene: 6. DNA of the CDR3: TGTGCCAGCAGCCATGGGACTAGCGGGGGAGATAACAATGAGCAGTTCTTC. Translated, it gives CASSHGTSGGDNNEQFF.

The chain carries TRBV3-1 (or the pseudogene TRBV3-2) and TRBJ2-7, with TRBD2 identical over 9 bases. CDR3 length equals 16 residues. Trimming cost V 0 bases and J 2 bases; bases outside gene matches: 5. The germline V gene encodes CDR1 LGHDT and CDR2 YNNKEL (reference sequence). This CDR3 reads CASSQEASGAAYEQYF. In nucleotides, the CDR3 is TGTGCCAGCAGCCAAGAGGCTAGCGGGGCCGCCTACGAGCAGTACTTC.

V is TRBV30 and J is TRBJ1-1, with D maybe TRBD1 (6 bases). The CDR3 has 12 residues. CDR1 GTSNPN and CDR2 SVGIG come from the germline V gene (reference sequence). V shed 3 bases and J shed 10 bases, with 15 bases lying between them. The CDR3 DNA sequence: TGTGCCTGGAGGACCACAGGGTCAGGAGCTTTCTTT. Amino acid sequence: CAWRTTGSGAFF.

The chain carries TRBV4-2 and TRBJ1-1; D gene unclear. V lost 4 bases to trimming and J lost 3 bases, with 18 bases between them. CDR1 LGHNA and CDR2 YNFKEQ come from the germline V gene. This CDR3 spans 16 amino acids. The CDR3: CASSPRTGYSYTEAFF. The CDR3 DNA follows: TGTGCCAGCAGCCCTCGTACGGGGTACAGCTACACTGAAGCTTTCTTT.

This chain joins TRBV3-1 (or the pseudogene TRBV3-2) and TRBJ2-7, with D possibly being TRBD2 (5 bases). This CDR3 is built from 15 residues. Germline values: CDR1 LGHDT, CDR2 YNNKEL (reference sequence). Between the trimmed V and J ends, which lost 2 bases and 0 bases, there was a span of 11 bases. CDR3 region: CASSQTPSGSYEQYF. CDR3 bases: TGTGCCAGCAGCCAAACACCGAGCGGCTCCTACGAGCAGTACTTC.

The CDR3 loop reads CASSPRGENTAFF. For the CDR3, the DNA is TGTGCCAGCTCGCCCCGGGGGGAAAACACTGCTTTCTTT. The genes are TRBV18 and TRBJ1-1; a weak D match, TRBD1 (5 bases). Looked up from germline, CDR1 is KGHSH and CDR2 is LQKENI. The CDR3 loop spans 13 amino acids. Trimming took off 6 bases at V and 11 bases at J, with 19 bases between the two ends.

The gene calls are TRBV27 and TRBJ2-1; possible D gene TRBD1, 5 bases. This CDR3 comprises 14 residues. Trimming pared 5 bases from V and 4 bases from J, leaving 12 bases between. CDR1 MNHEY and CDR2 SMNVEV come from the germline V gene (reference sequence). In DNA form, the CDR3 reads TGTGCCAGCAGTCTTTCGGACACTTACAATGAGCAGTTCTTC. Translated, it gives CASSLSDTYNEQFF.

The V gene is TRBV27, the J gene TRBJ2-1; tentatively, D is TRBD1 (5 bases). CDR3 length: 13 residues. Germline CDR1 and CDR2: MNHEY and SMNVEV (reference sequence). With 7 bases removed from V and 3 bases from J, the gap between germline ends came to 10 bases. CDR3 DNA sequence: TGTGCCAGCAAGAGGACAAACTACAATGAGCAGTTCTTC. It encodes CASKRTNYNEQFF.

The J gene is TRBJ2-1, the V gene TRBV7-2, with 7 bases aligning to TRBD1. J was trimmed by 4 bases and V by 5 bases; bases with no gene match: 5. Germline CDR1 SGHTA, CDR2 FQGNSA. This CDR3 contains 14 residues. This CDR3 reads CASSPRGRYNEQFF. The DNA of the CDR3 is TGTGCCAGCAGCCCAAGGGGGCGGTACAATGAGCAGTTCTTC. The full variable domain, in which reference TRBV7-2 and TRBJ2-1 provide the parts outside the CDR3, is GAGVSQSPSNKVTEKGKDVELRCDPISGHTALYWYRQSLGQGLEFLIYFQGNSAPDKSGLPSDRFSAERTGGSVSTLTIQRTQQEDSAVYLCASSPRGRYNEQFFGPGTRLTVL.